These T cell receptor beta chains were read from a single sample in a study of cytomegalovirus exposure and HLA in healthy donors. TCRdb keeps only in-frame clones here, not all; method: immunoSEQ multiplex PCR. Among around 200,000 clones, just under 75% were seen once, and the ten largest hold less than 4%. Sequenced material: PBMCs. These receptor sequences come from a woman aged 25-40 years in good health and CMV-seropositive. Each CDR3 is given with its conserved first and last residue. A D gene is named only where the DNA matches it firmly. Not every row has a clone size; where given, it reads once, few, many or a size class.

clone size	V gene	D gene	J gene	CDR3 protein	CDR3 DNA
once	TRBV28	-	TRBJ1-1	CASSLVSAEAFF	TGTGCCAGCAGTTTGGTCTCGGCTGAAGCTTTCTTT
-	TRBV6-1	TRBD1	TRBJ1-5	CASKDRGTGQPQHF	TGTGCCAGCAAGGACAGGGGAACAGGTCAGCCCCAGCATTTT
-	TRBV4-1	-	TRBJ2-2	CASSHVTDTGELFF	TGCGCCAGCAGCCACGTGACAGACACCGGGGAGCTGTTTTTT
-	TRBV25-1	TRBD2	TRBJ2-1	CASSEYRGSSGNNEQFF	TGTGCCAGCAGTGAATATAGAGGGTCTAGCGGGAACAATGAGCAGTTCTTC
-	TRBV7-9	TRBD1	TRBJ2-1	CASSSLNSDRDHNEQFF	TGTGCCAGCAGCTCCCTGAACTCGGACAGGGACCACAATGAGCAGTTCTTC
few	TRBV6-1	-	TRBJ2-7	CASSEARLACEQYF	TGTGCCAGCAGTGAAGCAAGGCTAGCCTGCGAGCAGTACTTC
-	TRBV6-1	-	TRBJ2-7	CASSVGTTYEQYF	TGTGCCAGCTCGGTCGGGACAACCTACGAGCAGTACTTC
-	TRBV18	-	TRBJ1-5	CASSPRRSGPQHF	TGTGCCAGCTCACCACGCCGGAGCGGTCCCCAGCATTTT
-	TRBV11-2	-	TRBJ2-1	CASSLGGPLSYNEQFF	TGTGCCAGCAGCTTGGGGGGTCCTTTAAGCTACAATGAGCAGTTCTTC
-	TRBV6-1	TRBD2	TRBJ2-5	CATRGLAADGTQYF	TGTGCCACCCGAGGACTAGCGGCCGATGGGACCCAGTACTTC
-	TRBV9	-	TRBJ1-2	CASSVGGAGSGYTF	TGTGCCAGCAGCGTGGGTGGGGCAGGCTCTGGCTACACCTTC
once	TRBV15	-	TRBJ2-2	CASNANTGELFF	TGTGCCAGTAATGCGAACACCGGGGAGCTGTTTTTT
-	TRBV7-8	-	TRBJ1-5	CASSLANREGQPQHF	TGTGCCAGCAGCTTGGCCAACAGGGAGGGTCAGCCCCAGCATTTT
-	TRBV29-1	TRBD1	TRBJ1-2	CSVHVGQDGYTF	TGCAGCGTCCACGTTGGACAGGATGGCTACACCTTC
-	TRBV7-2	TRBD2	TRBJ2-5	CASSRRTSGRETQYF	TGTGCCAGCAGCCGCCGGACTAGCGGGAGGGAGACCCAGTACTTC
few	TRBV10-1	-	TRBJ1-2	CASSDQGGYGYTF	TGCGCCAGCAGTGATCAAGGGGGCTATGGCTACACCTTC
-	TRBV11-2	TRBD1	TRBJ1-1	CASRRGLSGMNTEAFF	TGTGCCAGCAGAAGGGGGCTAAGCGGTATGAACACTGAAGCTTTCTTT
-	TRBV19	-	TRBJ1-6	CASSMGRGAGSYNSPLHF	TGTGCCAGTAGTATGGGAAGGGGCGCCGGATCCTATAATTCACCCCTCCACTTT